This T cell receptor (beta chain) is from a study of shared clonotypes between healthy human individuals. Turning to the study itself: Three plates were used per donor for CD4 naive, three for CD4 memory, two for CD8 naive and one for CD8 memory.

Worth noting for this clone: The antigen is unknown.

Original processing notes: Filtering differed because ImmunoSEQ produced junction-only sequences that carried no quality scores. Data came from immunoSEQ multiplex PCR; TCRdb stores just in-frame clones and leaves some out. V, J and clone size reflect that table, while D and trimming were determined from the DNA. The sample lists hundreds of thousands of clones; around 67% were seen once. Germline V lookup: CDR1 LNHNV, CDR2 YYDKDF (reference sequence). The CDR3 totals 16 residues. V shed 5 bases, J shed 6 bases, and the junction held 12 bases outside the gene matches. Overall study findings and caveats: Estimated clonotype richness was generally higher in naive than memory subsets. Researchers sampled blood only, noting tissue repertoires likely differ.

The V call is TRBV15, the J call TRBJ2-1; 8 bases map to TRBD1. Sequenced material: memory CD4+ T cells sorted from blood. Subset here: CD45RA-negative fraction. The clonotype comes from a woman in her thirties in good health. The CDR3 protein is CATSGTGGYSFNEQFF. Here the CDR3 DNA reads TGTGCCACCAGCGGAACAGGGGGATATTCGTTCAATGAGCAGTTCTTC. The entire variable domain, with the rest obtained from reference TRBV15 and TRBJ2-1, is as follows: DAMVIQNPRYQVTQFGKPVTLSCSQTLNHNVMYWYQQKSSQAPKLLFHYYDKDFNNEADTPDNFQSRRPNTSFCFLDIRSPGLGDTAMYLCATSGTGGYSFNEQFFGPGTRLTVL.